These 6 T cell receptor beta chains were sequenced from one sample in a study of PD-1 blockade in classical Hodgkin lymphoma. Every patient was affected by relapse after autologous stem cell transplantation, while exposure to brentuximab vedotin was not uniform. This table comes from immunoSEQ multiplex PCR, and its TCRdb copy is limited to in-frame clones, with some not included. Of more than 90,000 clones listed, 81% are singletons. The source was peripheral blood mononuclear cells (PBMCs), collected before the second cycle of nivolumab. The receptors originated from a human donor with classical Hodgkin lymphoma.

This chain connects TRBV2 to TRBJ2-1, with D possibly being TRBD1 (5 bases). This CDR3 is built from 13 residues. Trimming removed 6 bases from V and 3 bases from J, with 9 bases in between. CDR1 is SNHLY and CDR2 is FYNNEI in the germline V gene. Here the CDR3 reads CASRGDSYNEQFF. CDR3 bases: TGTGCCAGCAGAGGCGACAGCTACAATGAGCAGTTCTTC.

The CDR3 DNA reads TGCGCCAGCAGCTCGCCTAGCTCCTACGAGCAGTACTTC. This encodes CASSSPSSYEQYF. The V and J genes are TRBV5-1 and TRBJ2-7; D unresolved. Germline CDR1 and CDR2: SGHRS and YFSETQ. This CDR3 contains 13 residues. V was cut by 3 bases and J by 0 bases, with 7 bases left in between.

This clone was counted a single time. The rearrangement uses TRBV27 and TRBJ1-1; D unresolved. Trimming pared 2 bases from V and 2 bases from J, leaving 9 bases between. Germline V gene sequence: CDR1 MNHEY, CDR2 SMNVEV (reference sequence). The CDR3 totals 14 residues. The CDR3 region is CASSLNGDNTEAFF. DNA for the CDR3: TGTGCCAGCAGTTTAAACGGTGATAACACTGAAGCTTTCTTT.

The chain recombines TRBV6-6 with TRBJ2-7; TRBD2 matches 7 bases. Looked up from germline, CDR1 is MNHNY and CDR2 is SVGAGI (reference sequence). Trimming took 4 bases from V and 1 from J; bases not matched to a gene: 7. The CDR3 loop spans 15 amino acids. The CDR3 DNA follows: TGTGCCAGCAGTTCCACCGGGGAGGGGTCCTACGAGCAGTACTTC. Encoded protein: CASSSTGEGSYEQYF.

This clone is categorized as medium-sized (0.01 to 0.1%). The chain combines TRBV9 with TRBJ1-1; possibly TRBD1 for D (5 bases). Germline V gene data show CDR1 as SGDLS and CDR2 as YYNGEE. Trimming removed 4 bases at V and 5 bases at J, with 18 bases between. The CDR3 sequence is 15 residues long. The CDR3 sequence: CASSRTGAKGTEAFF. CDR3 DNA: TGTGCCAGCAGCAGAACAGGAGCGAAGGGGACTGAAGCTTTCTTT.

The J gene is TRBJ2-5, the V gene TRBV5-6; 8 bases are shared with TRBD1. V dropped 4 bases and J dropped 1; count of bases not matched to a gene: 6. CDR3 length: 15 amino acids. Germline V gene sequence: CDR1 SGHDT, CDR2 YYEEEE. CDR3 residues: CASSTGGLFQETQYF. CDR3 in DNA: TGTGCCAGCAGCACAGGGGGTCTCTTCCAAGAGACCCAGTACTTC.